In this sample, the clone carrying this T cell receptor beta chain turned up many times. The TCRbeta library was prepared with unique molecular identifiers. One entry per CDR3 protein results from TCRdb running MiXCR on the PCR reads. The table includes 600,000 to 700,000 distinct CDR3 sequences, around 17% detected once. This entry comes from a study of T-cell reconstitution after alpha-beta-depleted transplantation in children. The origin of this receptor is a human donor who donated a stem cell graft to a child with acute myeloid leukemia. The sequencing here drew on PBMCs from the stem cell graft donor, taken from the stem cell graft.

This chain's CDR3 is CASSFSRTEAFF. The CDR3 DNA sequence: TGTGCCAGCAGCTTCTCAAGGACTGAAGCTTTCTTT. The chain joins TRBV7-2 to TRBJ1-1; D remains unclear. The CDR3 consists of 12 residues. V gave up 3 bases and J gave up 5 bases, with 7 bases separating them. Germline CDR1 and CDR2: SGHTA and FQGNSA.